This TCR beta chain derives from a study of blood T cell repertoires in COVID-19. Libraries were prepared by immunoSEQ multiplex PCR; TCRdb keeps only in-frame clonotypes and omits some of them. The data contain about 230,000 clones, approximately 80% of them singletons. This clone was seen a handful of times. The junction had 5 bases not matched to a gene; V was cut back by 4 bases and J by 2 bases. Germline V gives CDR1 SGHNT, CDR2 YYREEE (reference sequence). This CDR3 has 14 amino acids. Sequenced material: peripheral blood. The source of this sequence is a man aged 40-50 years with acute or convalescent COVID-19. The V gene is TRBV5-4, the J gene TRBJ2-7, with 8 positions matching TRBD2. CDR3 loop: CASSVSGVTYEQYF. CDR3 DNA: TGTGCCAGCAGCGTTAGCGGGGTAACCTACGAGCAGTACTTC.